The table lists the clone carrying this T cell receptor (beta chain) with a few counts. Its antigen is unknown. Through a sample-barcoded 5' primer and a J-beta primer mix, a second PCR was run for roughly 7 to 11 cycles. Using its own MiXCR run on the 5' RACE reads, TCRdb lists one record per CDR3 protein. The sample has about 1,400,000 distinct CDR3 sequences, 59% seen once; the top ten hold 6.5% to 8%. This entry is derived from a study of blood T cells in healthy people across ages. Study results and caveats: Diversity estimates drawn from one million T cells were deemed underestimates.

The CDR3 totals 13 residues. Germline CDR1 MNHNY, CDR2 SVGAGI (reference sequence). V lost 2 bases, J lost 2 bases, and 6 bases lay in between. This clonotype was sampled from a man aged 18 to 30 in good health. This chain uses TRBV6-6 with TRBJ2-5, with D unresolved. The specimen was blood. The CDR3 is CASSYAGQETQYF. As DNA, the CDR3 is TGTGCCAGCAGTTACGCCGGACAAGAGACCCAGTACTTC.